Below are 26 T cell receptor beta chains sequenced from a single sample in a study of blood T cell repertoires in COVID-19. Clones were read by immunoSEQ multiplex PCR, and TCRdb kept only the in-frame ones, dropping some. The sample consists of some 300,000 clones, around 92% of them appearing once. Sequencing was performed on PBMCs or T cells enriched from blood (not recorded which). Receptors originate from a woman aged 50 to 60 who had been exposed to COVID-19.

The chain uses TRBV27 and TRBJ1-4, with 7 nucleotides matching TRBD1. Trimming cost V 2 bases and J 4 bases; bases outside gene matches: 10. The CDR3 sequence is 17 residues long. CDR1 is MNHEY, CDR2 SMNVEV, per germline (reference sequence). The CDR3 is CASSLTITTGFNEKLFF. CDR3 nucleotide sequence: TGTGCCAGCAGTTTAACCATAACGACAGGGTTTAATGAAAAACTGTTTTTT. Using reference TRBV27 and TRBJ1-4 for the parts outside the CDR3, the full variable domain is EAQVTQNPRYLITVTGKKLTVTCSQNMNHEYMSWYRQDPGLGLRQIYYSMNVEVTDKGDVPEGYKVSRKEKRNFPLILESPSPNQTSLYFCASSLTITTGFNEKLFFGSGTQLSVL.

This rearrangement joins TRBV29-1 to TRBJ2-1; TRBD1 aligns across 11 bases. The CDR3 extends over 15 amino acids. Trimming at V came to 7 bases and at J to 2 bases, leaving 7 bases not matched to a gene. The V gene's germline CDR1 is SQVTM and CDR2 ANQGSEA. This CDR3 is CSGRTGGRTYNEQFF. CDR3 DNA: TGCAGCGGACGGACAGGGGGCAGGACCTACAATGAGCAGTTCTTC.

This clone was detected a few times. The rearrangement uses TRBV21-1 and TRBJ1-5. TRBV21-1 is marked as a pseudogene. There are 14 residues in the CDR3. The CDR3 reads CASSNSGGKQPQHF. CDR3 nucleotide sequence: TGTGCCAGCAGCAACAGTGGAGGGAAACAGCCCCAGCATTTT.

The chain uses TRBV6-6 and TRBJ2-1, with D possibly being TRBD2 (6 bases). The CDR3 sequence is 17 residues long. The germline gives CDR1 MNHNY, CDR2 SVGAGI (reference sequence). V was cut by 5 bases and J by 7 bases, with 24 bases left in between. The CDR3 is CASSPRGLLVGGNEQFF. Here the CDR3 DNA reads TGTGCCAGCAGTCCGCGGGGCCTACTCGTCGGTGGGAATGAGCAGTTCTTC.

This sequence joins TRBV12-3 or TRBV12-4 and TRBJ2-7; D is possibly TRBD1 (5 bases). V lost 0 bases, J lost 3 bases, and 6 bases lay in between. This CDR3 contains 13 residues. CDR3 DNA sequence: TGTGCCAGCAGTTTAGCGGGGCTCTACGAGCAGTACTTC. It yields the protein CASSLAGLYEQYF.

A few counts support this clone. The genes are TRBV30 and TRBJ1-6; 7 nucleotides align to TRBD1. The CDR3 spans 15 residues. CDR1 and CDR2 from the germline V gene are GTSNPN and SVGIG (reference sequence). The trim removed 3 bases at V and 5 bases at J, leaving 7 bases unmatched. CDR3 amino acids: CAWSEPGQHNSPLHF. The CDR3 nucleotides read TGTGCCTGGAGCGAACCGGGACAGCATAATTCACCCCTCCACTTT.

The J gene is TRBJ2-1, the V gene TRBV6-5, with 9 bases fitting TRBD2. CDR1 MNHEY and CDR2 SVGAGI come from the germline V gene. Trimming cost V 0 bases and J 7 bases; bases outside gene matches: 7. CDR3 length: 16 residues. CDR3 region: CASSYSQGLALNEQFF. CDR3 bases: TGTGCCAGCAGTTACTCCCAGGGACTAGCTCTTAATGAGCAGTTCTTC.

The chain is built from TRBV28 and TRBJ1-6; possibly TRBD1 for D (5 bases). V gave up 2 bases and J gave up 0 bases, with 8 bases separating them. Germline V gene lookup returns CDR1 MDHEN and CDR2 SYDVKM. This CDR3 contains 16 residues. CDR3 sequence (DNA): TGTGCCAGCAGTTTACGGGGGAGCTCCTATAATTCACCCCTCCACTTT. It yields the protein CASSLRGSSYNSPLHF.

This clone appeared once. The chain uses TRBV7-6 and TRBJ1-5; 7 bases fit TRBD1. The CDR3 is 15 residues long. From germline, CDR1 is SGHVS and CDR2 FNYEAQ. The ends lost 3 bases at V and 3 bases at J; junction bases unmatched: 5. The DNA for the CDR3 is TGTGCCAGCAGCTTCCAACAGGGGCACAATCAGCCCCAGCATTTT. The encoded protein is CASSFQQGHNQPQHF. Together with reference TRBV7-6 and TRBJ1-5, the CDR3 gives the full variable domain: GAGVSQSPRYKVTKRGQDVALRCDPISGHVSLYWYRQALGQGPEFLTYFNYEAQQDKSGLPNDRFSAERPEGSISTLTIQRTEQRDSAMYRCASSFQQGHNQPQHFGDGTRLSIL.

The chain employs TRBV11-2 and TRBJ2-7, with 8 bases fitting TRBD1. The germline CDR1 and CDR2 sequences are SGHAT and FQNNGV. The CDR3 sequence is 17 residues long. With 5 bases clipped from V and 5 bases from J, the junction kept 17 bases outside the gene matches. CDR3 coding DNA: TGTGCCAGCAGCGTATACCTAACCGGGACAGGCCTTGACGAGCAGTACTTC. Translated, it gives CASSVYLTGTGLDEQYF.

CDR3 region: CATSVLRDRGYEQYF. The CDR3 DNA reads TGTGCCACCAGCGTCCTCCGGGACAGGGGCTACGAGCAGTACTTC. The chain has TRBV15 and TRBJ2-7; the match to TRBD1 covers 10 bases. The V gene end was trimmed by 5 bases and the J gene end by 3 bases; junction bases not matched to a gene: 7. The CDR3 is 15 amino acids. Germline V lookup: CDR1 LNHNV, CDR2 YYDKDF (reference sequence).

This chain connects TRBV3-1 (or the pseudogene TRBV3-2) to TRBJ2-5; possible D gene TRBD1, 5 bases. This CDR3 spans 11 amino acids. The germline V gene has CDR1 LGHDT and CDR2 YNNKEL (reference sequence). With 7 bases removed from V and 9 bases from J, the gap between germline ends came to 12 bases. The CDR3 DNA reads TGTGCCAGCACCCAGGGTGGGCCCCAGTACTTC. Residues: CASTQGGPQYF.

The V and J genes are TRBV27 and TRBJ1-2; D gene uncertain. Trimming left V 3 bases short and J 7 bases short, with 12 bases between. The CDR3 runs 13 residues. Germline assignment: CDR1 MNHEY and CDR2 SMNVEV (reference sequence). DNA for the CDR3: TGTGCCAGCAGTTTCTCGAACGGGTTTGGCTACACCTTC. Translation: CASSFSNGFGYTF.

CDR3: CASSIDWRDRDNYGYTF. Written as DNA, the CDR3 is TGTGCCAGTAGTATAGATTGGAGGGACAGGGATAACTATGGCTACACCTTC. The chain recombines TRBV19 with TRBJ1-2, with 9 bases lining up with TRBD1. CDR1 and CDR2 from the germline V gene are LNHDA and SQIVND (reference sequence). J lost 1 base, V lost 0 bases, and 6 bases had no gene match. The CDR3 loop spans 17 amino acids. Supplemented by reference TRBV19 and TRBJ1-2, the full variable domain reads DGGITQSPKYLFRKEGQNVTLSCEQNLNHDAMYWYRQDPGQGLRLIYYSQIVNDFQKGDIAEGYSVSREKKESFPLTVTSAQKNPTAFYLCASSIDWRDRDNYGYTFGSGTRLTVV.

The V gene is TRBV19, the J gene TRBJ1-2, with D tentatively TRBD1 (5 bases). The length of the CDR3 is 12 residues. Germline V gene data show CDR1 as LNHDA and CDR2 as SQIVND (reference sequence). V was shortened by 11 bases and J by 2 bases, with 12 bases between the two germline ends. CDR3: CASSGKNYGYTF. DNA of the CDR3: TGTGCCTCCTCAGGGAAGAACTATGGCTACACCTTC.

For the CDR3, the DNA is TGTGCCAGCACCCTGACAGGGGGGTGGGAGCAGTACTTC. Protein: CASTLTGGWEQYF. The J gene is TRBJ2-7, the V gene TRBV7-9; 9 nucleotides align to TRBD1. CDR1 is SEHNR and CDR2 is FQNEAQ in the germline V gene (reference sequence). With 7 bases clipped from V and 7 bases from J, the junction kept 8 bases outside the gene matches. This CDR3 is 13 amino acids long.

V gene TRBV25-1 combines with J gene TRBJ2-2; 8 nucleotides align to TRBD1. Per the germline V gene, CDR1 is MGHDK and CDR2 is SYGVNS. This CDR3 spans 16 amino acids. V trimming: 6 bases; J trimming: 7 bases; junction bases outside the gene matches: 13. The DNA for the CDR3 is TGTGCCAGCAGCCTCCTCGGACAGGGAAGAAACGGGGAGCTGTTTTTT. Translated: CASSLLGQGRNGELFF.

The gene calls are TRBV19 and TRBJ1-5; 9 nucleotides line up with TRBD1. The CDR3 extends over 17 amino acids. CDR1 is LNHDA, CDR2 SQIVND, per germline (reference sequence). V trimming: 1 base; J trimming: 7 bases; junction bases outside the gene matches: 11. CDR3 DNA: TGTGCCAGTAGTATAGGCCCTAAACAGGGGGCCGGGCAGCCCCAGCATTTT. As protein: CASSIGPKQGAGQPQHF.

The genes are TRBV27 and TRBJ2-1; 15 bases are a match to TRBD2. CDR3 length: 18 amino acids. The V and J ends lost 5 bases and 10 bases, in that order; junction bases with no gene match: 15. Germline CDR1 is MNHEY and CDR2 is SMNVEV (reference sequence). CDR3 amino acids: CASSLQPGTSGGNREQFF. In DNA form, the CDR3 reads TGTGCCAGCAGTCTACAACCCGGGACTAGCGGGGGGAATCGGGAGCAGTTCTTC.

The rearrangement links TRBV5-4 to TRBJ2-7; perhaps TRBD1 as D (6 bases). The CDR3 has 15 amino acids. The V and J ends lost 0 bases and 2 bases respectively, with 12 bases between them. CDR1 and CDR2 from the germline V gene are SGHNT and YYREEE (reference sequence). CDR3 coding DNA: TGTGCCAGCAGCTTGGTACAGGGTTTCACCTACGAGCAGTACTTC. Its translation: CASSLVQGFTYEQYF.

The chain carries TRBV18 and TRBJ1-4; D remains unclear. There are 14 residues in the CDR3. The germline V and J ends were trimmed by 6 bases and 8 bases, with 16 bases remaining between them. Germline V gene lookup returns CDR1 KGHSH and CDR2 LQKENI. This chain's CDR3 is CASSNTELREKLFF. CDR3 bases: TGTGCCAGCTCGAATACAGAGTTAAGAGAAAAACTGTTTTTT.

This clone occurred a few times. The chain carries TRBV11-2 and TRBJ1-6; the match to TRBD1 covers 9 bases. This CDR3 region has 13 residues. The germline CDR1 and CDR2 sequences are SGHAT and FQNNGV. V shed 5 bases and J 9 bases; nucleotides not matched to a gene: 2. The CDR3 DNA follows: TGTGCCAGCAGCGGGACAGGGACTTCACCCCTCCACTTT. Encoded protein: CASSGTGTSPLHF. Looking up the rest from reference TRBV11-2 and TRBJ1-6 gives the full variable domain: EAGVAQSPRYKIIEKRQSVAFWCNPISGHATLYWYQQILGQGPKLLIQFQNNGVVDDSQLPKDRFSAERLKGVDSTLKIQPAKLEDSAVYLCASSGTGTSPLHFGNGTRLTVT.

J is TRBJ2-3 and V is TRBV13; D uncertain. From germline, CDR1 is PRHDT and CDR2 FYEKMQ (reference sequence). With 2 bases removed from V and 7 bases from J, the gap between germline ends came to 13 bases. This CDR3 contains 14 residues. The CDR3 spells CASSLTGPLNTQYF. CDR3 sequence (DNA): TGTGCCAGCAGCTTAACTGGGCCCCTGAATACGCAGTATTTT.

V usage is TRBV11-2 and J usage is TRBJ2-1; 8 bases are a match to TRBD2. V was clipped by 2 bases and J by 0 bases; unmatched bases: 9. The CDR3 contains 18 residues. Germline CDR1 reads SGHAT; CDR2 reads FQNNGV. CDR3 region: CASSLLRGAKSSYNEQFF. For the CDR3, the DNA is TGTGCCAGCAGCTTACTGCGGGGGGCCAAGAGCTCCTACAATGAGCAGTTCTTC.

This clone was counted between two and nine times. The genes are TRBV5-1 and TRBJ1-6, with 10 nucleotides matching TRBD1. Germline V gene lookup returns CDR1 SGHRS and CDR2 YFSETQ. The CDR3 length is 14 residues. V lost 4 bases and J lost 7; bases outside the gene matches: 2. The CDR3 spells CASSPGQGNSPLHF. CDR3 DNA: TGCGCCAGCAGCCCGGGACAGGGGAATTCACCCCTCCACTTT.

The rearrangement uses TRBV7-2 and TRBJ2-7; TRBD2 agrees at 13 bases. V dropped 2 bases and J dropped 7; count of bases not matched to a gene: 5. The germline V gene encodes CDR1 SGHTA and CDR2 FQGNSA. This CDR3 region has 15 residues. CDR3 in DNA: TGTGCCAGCAGCTTACCGGGACTAGCGGGGCCTGAGCAGTACTTC. Translating gives CASSLPGLAGPEQYF.